Listed below are T cell receptor beta chains from one sample, sequenced in a study of T cell responses to AZD1222 COVID-19 vaccine. The protocol was immunoSEQ multiplex PCR, while the TCRdb copy is restricted to in-frame clones and leaves out a portion. The repertoire has 100,000 to 150,000 clones, about 90% of them found once; the top ten carry approximately 1.1%. The sample in question was peripheral blood, obtained on day 0 of AZD1222 vaccination. Receptors were obtained from an adult in good health. The CDR3 runs from the conserved cysteine through the conserved F or W. A D gene is named only where the DNA matches it firmly. Clone size, where shown, is once, few, many, or a class for clones that have expanded.

J,size,V,D,CDR3,DNA
TRBJ1-6,-,TRBV5-1,-,CASSLAQAIDNSPLHF,TGCGCCAGCAGCTTGGCCCAGGCAATCGACAATTCACCCCTCCACTTT
TRBJ2-7,-,TRBV29-1,-,CSLLDPYSYEQYF,TGCAGCTTGCTTGACCCGTACTCCTACGAGCAGTACTTC
TRBJ2-1,-,TRBV7-2,TRBD1,CASSFPGTGYEQFF,TGTGCCAGCAGCTTCCCCGGGACAGGGTATGAGCAGTTCTTC
TRBJ1-5,-,TRBV6-2/TRBV6-3,-,CASSYMLTGFSNQPQHF,TGTGCCAGCAGTTACATGCTGACAGGATTTAGCAATCAGCCCCAGCATTTT
TRBJ2-7,-,TRBV6-5,-,CASSYSESSYEQYF,TGTGCCAGCAGTTACTCGGAGTCATCCTACGAGCAGTACTTC
TRBJ1-5,-,TRBV24-1,TRBD1,CATSDPRQGPSQPQHF,TGTGCCACCAGTGACCCAAGACAGGGGCCAAGTCAGCCCCAGCATTTT
TRBJ1-5,-,TRBV6-1,-,CASSELGTKGQPQHF,TGTGCCAGCAGTGAATTGGGGACAAAAGGTCAGCCCCAGCATTTT
TRBJ2-3,-,TRBV9,-,CASSVVPDTQYF,TGTGCCAGCAGCGTAGTTCCAGATACGCAGTATTTT
TRBJ1-4,-,TRBV6-5,TRBD1,CASRLRDRGHEKLFF,TGTGCCAGCAGACTCCGGGACAGGGGGCATGAAAAACTGTTTTTT
TRBJ2-7,-,TRBV6-6,-,CASNHGAGPRTYEQYF,TGTGCCAGCAACCACGGGGCGGGGCCCAGGACCTACGAGCAGTACTTC
TRBJ1-1,-,TRBV14,-,CASSQAPFRATKETEAFF,TGTGCCAGCAGCCAAGCCCCATTCAGGGCCACGAAGGAAACTGAAGCTTTCTTT
TRBJ1-2,-,TRBV7-9,-,CASSLEWFGRYDYGYTF,TGTGCCAGCAGCTTAGAGTGGTTTGGCCGTTATGACTATGGCTACACCTTC
TRBJ1-3,-,TRBV23-1,-,CASARGGEDGSGNTIYF,TGCGCCAGCGCCCGCGGAGGGGAAGATGGGTCCGGAAACACCATATATTTT
TRBJ1-5,-,TRBV24-1,-,CATGPGGYNQPQHF,TGTGCCACCGGACCGGGGGGTTACAATCAGCCCCAGCATTTT
TRBJ2-5,-,TRBV7-8,-,CASSLIPLGPGETQYF,TGTGCCAGCAGCTTAATCCCCCTCGGGCCCGGGGAGACCCAGTACTTC
TRBJ2-7,-,TRBV7-3,-,CASSLGPSSSYEQYF,TGTGCCAGCAGCTTAGGACCTTCCAGCTCCTACGAGCAGTACTTC
TRBJ2-1,-,TRBV7-8,TRBD1,CASSTKPGQGSILYNEQFF,TGTGCCAGCAGCACGAAACCGGGACAGGGATCAATACTCTACAATGAGCAGTTCTTC
TRBJ1-2,-,TRBV5-6,TRBD1,CASSLAGRGSNGYTF,TGTGCCAGCAGCTTGGCCGGCAGGGGGTCTAATGGCTACACCTTC
TRBJ1-2,once,TRBV5-1,TRBD1,CASSTLYSAGGSTGESYGYTF,TGCGCCAGCAGCACGTTGTATTCCGCAGGGGGAAGTACTGGAGAATCCTATGGCTACACCTTC